Presented here are 5 T cell receptor beta chains from one specimen sequenced in a study of shared clonotypes between healthy human individuals. Using immunoSEQ multiplex PCR, the repertoire was profiled, and TCRdb retains in-frame clones only, with some absent. The sample has some 2,400,000 clones, roughly 95% seen once; the top ten hold more than 0.1%. Sequenced: naive CD4+ T cells sorted from blood. Subset in this sample: CD45RA+ positively selected. These receptors were collected from a man between 18 and 29 years old in good health.

V gene TRBV7-6 combines with J gene TRBJ1-5; D call uncertain. The CDR3 extends over 13 amino acids. The germline V and J ends were trimmed by 1 base and 6 bases, with 7 bases remaining between them. CDR1 SGHVS and CDR2 FNYEAQ come from the germline V gene. CDR3 amino acids: CASSLDWGQPQHF. Here the CDR3 DNA reads TGTGCCAGCAGCTTAGATTGGGGTCAGCCCCAGCATTTT.

The chain has TRBV10-3 and TRBJ2-7; D is unclear. This CDR3 spans 13 amino acids. Germline V lookup: CDR1 ENHRY, CDR2 SYGVKD. The V gene lost 3 bases and the J gene lost 0 bases, with 6 bases spanning the gap. The CDR3, as DNA: TGTGCCATCAGTGAAACGAGCTCCTACGAGCAGTACTTC. This sequence encodes CAISETSSYEQYF.

The rearrangement uses TRBV9 and TRBJ2-2, with a tentative D call TRBD1 (6 bases). Trimming removed 0 bases at V and 4 bases at J, with 13 bases between. This CDR3 region has 16 residues. Germline CDR1 reads SGDLS; CDR2 reads YYNGEE. Here the CDR3 reads CASSVGSGQATGELFF. The CDR3 DNA sequence: TGTGCCAGCAGCGTAGGCTCGGGACAAGCCACCGGGGAGCTGTTTTTT. The whole variable domain, filled in from reference TRBV9 and TRBJ2-2, reads DSGVTQTPKHLITATGQRVTLRCSPRSGDLSVYWYQQSLDQGLQFLIQYYNGEERAKGNILERFSAQQFPDLHSELNLSSLELGDSALYFCASSVGSGQATGELFFGEGSRLTVL.

The chain couples TRBV4-1 to TRBJ1-2; D remains unclear. The CDR3 runs 17 residues. In germline, CDR1 is MGHRA, CDR2 YSYEKL. Trimming took 0 bases from V and 0 from J, leaving 14 bases between them. CDR3 sequence (DNA): TGCGCCAGCAGCCAAGATCCGGGCTCTCTTCCTAACTATGGCTACACCTTC. This sequence encodes CASSQDPGSLPNYGYTF.

V is TRBV5-1 and J is TRBJ2-7, with TRBD2 identical over 11 bases. V was clipped by 6 bases and J by 4 bases; unmatched bases: 3. CDR3 length: 13 residues. The germline gives CDR1 SGHRS, CDR2 YFSETQ. CDR3 amino acids: CASKGTSGYEQYF. CDR3 coding DNA: TGCGCCAGCAAGGGGACTAGCGGATACGAGCAGTACTTC.